This T cell receptor beta chain was sequenced in a study of cytomegalovirus exposure and HLA in healthy donors. Looking at the study overall: Genetic ancestry analysis placed about 84% of the 350 to 500 donors that were genotyped in the Caucasian-associated cluster.

13 Jbeta primers and 60 Vbeta primers were used for the PCR. Profiled with immunoSEQ multiplex PCR; TCRdb holds only in-frame clones, not every one. The sample includes approximately 170,000 clones, approximately 84% of them seen just once. Of note for this clone: The antigen remains unidentified.

Study results and caveats: Among the most significant clusters, several appeared linked to common viral pathogens in a later analysis.

The CDR3 has 15 amino acids. V lost 0 bases and J lost 8; bases outside the gene matches: 2. Germline V gene data show CDR1 as SGDLS and CDR2 as YYNGEE. Sequencing was done on a sample of PBMCs. V usage is TRBV9 and J usage is TRBJ2-1; 13 nucleotides match TRBD2. The sequence came from a man in his fifties or sixties in good health and CMV-seropositive. The CDR3 bases are TGTGCCAGCAGCGTAGGGACTAGCGGGGGCCATGAGCAGTTCTTC. This translates into CASSVGTSGGHEQFF.